A single sample is the source of the 17 T cell receptor beta chains below, sequenced in a study of T cells in Graves' hyperthyroidism and ophthalmopathy. RNA transcripts were the template for amplifying TCR beta CDR3 regions. HTBI primers were used for first-round RT-PCR of the TCR CDR3. A single record per CDR3 protein comes from TCRdb applying MiXCR to the multiplex PCR reads. The sample contains about 840,000 distinct CDR3 sequences, 38% of which appear only once. The specimen was blood. The receptors shown here come from a man between 18 and 29 years old with Graves' hyperthyroidism.

This sequence joins TRBV7-2 and TRBJ1-1, with D hard to call. CDR3 size: 13 residues. Germline CDR1 SGHTA, CDR2 FQGNSA. Between the trimmed V and J ends, which lost 5 bases and 3 bases, there was a span of 10 bases. The CDR3 loop reads CASSRYRDTEAFF. CDR3 sequence (DNA): TGTGCCAGCAGCCGATATAGGGACACTGAAGCTTTCTTT.

This clonotype turned up a few times. The V and J genes are TRBV6-5 and TRBJ1-1; D ambiguous. V lost 2 bases and J 1 base, leaving 8 bases between the germline ends. The CDR3 runs to 14 residues. CDR1 and CDR2 (germline): MNHEY, SVGAGI. The CDR3 region has the DNA TGTGCCAGCAGTTACACCCCGGGGAACACTGAAGCTTTCTTT. Residues: CASSYTPGNTEAFF.

This clonotype occurred many times. The chain is built from TRBV7-9 and TRBJ1-5; D gene ambiguous. Germline V gene data show CDR1 as SEHNR and CDR2 as FQNEAQ (reference sequence). CDR3 length: 12 amino acids. V was pared by 5 bases and J by 3 bases, with 5 bases between. The CDR3 nucleotides are TGTGCCAGCAGCCGCCTCAATCAGCCCCAGCATTTT. Translating gives CASSRLNQPQHF.

This clonotype showed up many times. The chain carries TRBV2 and TRBJ1-2; 9 bases map to TRBD1. The CDR3 consists of 14 residues. V shed 4 bases and J 6 bases; nucleotides not matched to a gene: 6. CDR1 SNHLY and CDR2 FYNNEI come from the germline V gene. CDR3 coding DNA: TGTGCCAGCAGTGCGGTCGGGACAGGGCATGGCTACACCTTC. Translating gives CASSAVGTGHGYTF.

J is TRBJ1-1 and V is TRBV7-9, with D perhaps matching TRBD1 (6 bases). CDR3 size: 16 residues. Trimming took 6 bases from V and 6 from J, leaving 23 bases between them. The germline V gene encodes CDR1 SEHNR and CDR2 FQNEAQ (reference sequence). CDR3 amino acids: CASSFLRGTPRAEAFF. CDR3 sequence (DNA): TGTGCCAGCAGTTTCCTAAGAGGGACACCCAGGGCTGAAGCTTTCTTT.

The chain combines TRBV20-1 with TRBJ1-1; D uncertain. V was clipped by 3 bases and J by 1 base, with 9 bases between them. Per germline, CDR1 DFQATT and CDR2 SNEGSKA (reference sequence). CDR3 length equals 13 residues. As DNA, the CDR3 is TGCAGTGCTAGGGAAAGCTGGAACACTGAAGCTTTCTTT. This gives the protein CSARESWNTEAFF.

This clonotype was seen many times. This chain connects TRBV19 to TRBJ1-5, with 7 bases that match TRBD1. The CDR3 loop spans 15 amino acids. CDR1 and CDR2 (germline): LNHDA, SQIVND (reference sequence). J lost 2 bases, V lost 1 base, and 2 bases had no gene match. CDR3 nucleotides: TGTGCCAGTAGTATAGCCGACAGGGGCAATCAGCCCCAGCATTTT. Translating gives CASSIADRGNQPQHF.

There are many counts of this clonotype. The chain joins TRBV7-9 to TRBJ1-1; maybe TRBD1 (5 bases). There are 12 residues in the CDR3. Trimming left V 5 bases short and J 7 bases short, with 11 bases between. CDR1 and CDR2 from the germline V gene are SEHNR and FQNEAQ (reference sequence). CDR3 in DNA: TGTGCCAGCAGCGGGGGGACCCGTGAAGCTTTCTTT. Translated, it gives CASSGGTREAFF. Complete variable domain (other parts from reference TRBV7-9 and TRBJ1-1): DTGVSQNPRHKITKRGQNVTFRCDPISEHNRLYWYRQTLGQGPEFLTYFQNEAQLEKSRLLSDRFSAERPKGSFSTLEIQRTEQGDSAMYLCASSGGTREAFFGQGTRLTVV.

This clonotype came up a few times. This chain links TRBV7-9 with TRBJ2-7, with D perhaps given as TRBD1 or TRBD2 (5 bases each). CDR3 size: 17 residues. CDR1 is SEHNR, CDR2 FQNEAQ, per germline (reference sequence). With 5 bases removed from V and 4 bases from J, the gap between germline ends came to 24 bases. The CDR3 nucleotides are TGTGCCAGCAGCAGGTCCCCCGGGGCTAGCATAGCGTACGAGCAGTACTTC. Its translation is CASSRSPGASIAYEQYF.

This clonotype has a handful of counts. The chain combines TRBV7-2 with TRBJ1-1; 7 bases agree with TRBD1. V trimming: 6 bases; J trimming: 5 bases; junction bases outside the gene matches: 15. The CDR3 length is 16 residues. CDR1 and CDR2 (germline): SGHTA, FQGNSA. In DNA form, the CDR3 reads TGTGCCAGCAGTTTAACTTCGACAGGGAGGGGGACTGAAGCTTTCTTT. This translates into CASSLTSTGRGTEAFF. The variable domain in full, completed from reference TRBV7-2 and TRBJ1-1, reads GAGVSQSPSNKVTEKGKDVELRCDPISGHTALYWYRQSLGQGLEFLIYFQGNSAPDKSGLPSDRFSAERTGGSVSTLTIQRTQQEDSAVYLCASSLTSTGRGTEAFFGQGTRLTVV.

The chain is built from TRBV9 and TRBJ1-2; D call uncertain. The CDR3 totals 13 residues. Between the trimmed V and J ends, which lost 3 bases and 8 bases, there was a span of 14 bases. Germline CDR1 is SGDLS and CDR2 is YYNGEE. Written as DNA, the CDR3 is TGTGCCAGCAGCGCCGACGGTGTCCGGGGCTACACCTTC. Its protein product is CASSADGVRGYTF.

The sample holds many counts of this clonotype. V and J are TRBV7-6 and TRBJ1-5; 9 nucleotides align to TRBD1. The CDR3 length is 14 residues. Looked up from germline, CDR1 is SGHVS and CDR2 is FNYEAQ. Trimming took 5 bases from V and 7 from J; bases not matched to a gene: 6. The CDR3 DNA sequence: TGTGCCAGCAGCCTCACAGGGGGCGAACAGCCCCAGCATTTT. Its protein product is CASSLTGGEQPQHF.

The chain has TRBV6-6 and TRBJ1-3, with 9 bases matching TRBD1. CDR1 and CDR2 from the germline V gene are MNHNY and SVGAGI (reference sequence). V gave up 5 bases and J gave up 1 base; unmatched junction bases: 6. The CDR3 runs to 16 residues. CDR3 residues: CASSTAGTGSGNTIYF. CDR3 nucleotides: TGTGCCAGCAGTACCGCCGGGACAGGGTCTGGAAACACCATATATTTT.

This clonotype was seen only once. V usage is TRBV2 and J usage is TRBJ1-3; 7 nucleotides match TRBD1. V gave up 1 base and J gave up 8 bases; unmatched junction bases: 20. Germline V gene lookup returns CDR1 SNHLY and CDR2 FYNNEI. This CDR3 is built from 19 residues. The DNA of the CDR3 is TGTGCCAGCAGTGAAGAGGGGGGACAGCTTGTTAACTATGGCTACACCATATATTTT. Protein product: CASSEEGGQLVNYGYTIYF. The full variable domain, with the rest looked up from reference TRBV2 and TRBJ1-3, is EPEVTQTPSHQVTQMGQEVILRCVPISNHLYFYWYRQILGQKVEFLVSFYNNEISEKSEIFDDQFSVERPDGSNFTLKIRSTKLEDSAMYFCASSEEGGQLVNYGYTIYFGEGSWLTVV.

This clonotype was seen a few times. V and J are TRBV10-3 and TRBJ2-2; no clear D gene. V dropped 8 bases and J dropped 5 bases, with 18 bases sitting between them. The germline V gene encodes CDR1 ENHRY and CDR2 SYGVKD. The CDR3 length is 15 residues. The CDR3 region is CAIGHSPETTGELFF. The CDR3 DNA reads TGTGCCATCGGGCATAGCCCGGAGACGACCGGGGAGCTGTTTTTT.

A word on this clonotype: This sequence may be a read error, since a much larger clone differs from it by one base. V usage is TRBV5-6 and J usage is TRBJ1-4; no clear D gene. Germline assignment: CDR1 SGHDT and CDR2 YYEEEE. The CDR3 spans 13 residues. Here the CDR3 reads CASSLGSHEKLLF. The CDR3 coding sequence is TGTGCCAGCAGCTTGGGATCCCATGAAAAACTGCTTTTT.

In the case of this clonotype: It may be a read error: a sequence one base away is much more abundant. This chain links TRBV2 with TRBJ1-1; D ambiguous. This CDR3 spans 13 amino acids. V lost 4 bases to trimming and J lost 5 bases, with 11 bases between them. Germline loops: CDR1 SNHLY, CDR2 FYNNEI. The CDR3 reads CASSGGWRTEAFF. The CDR3 coding sequence is TGTGCCAGCAGTGGAGGTTGGAGGACTGAAGCTTTCTTT.